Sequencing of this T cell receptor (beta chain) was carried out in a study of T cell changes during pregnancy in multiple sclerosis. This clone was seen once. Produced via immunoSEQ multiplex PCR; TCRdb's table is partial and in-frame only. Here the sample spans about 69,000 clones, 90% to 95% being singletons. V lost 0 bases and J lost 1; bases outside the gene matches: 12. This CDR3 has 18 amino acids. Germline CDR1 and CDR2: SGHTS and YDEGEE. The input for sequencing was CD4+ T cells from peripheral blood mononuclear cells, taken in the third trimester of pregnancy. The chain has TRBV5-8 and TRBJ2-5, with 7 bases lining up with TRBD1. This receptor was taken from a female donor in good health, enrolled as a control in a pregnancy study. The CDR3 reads CASSLGFGAGGFQETQYF. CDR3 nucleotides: TGTGCCAGCAGCTTGGGCTTCGGGGCAGGGGGATTCCAAGAGACCCAGTACTTC.